This record looks at one T cell receptor beta chain sequence and its context. Antigen specificity is unknown. The assay was carried out at the deep level. Assay used: immunoSEQ multiplex PCR; TCRdb lists only in-frame clones, some missing. This sample has 1,400,000 or so clones, with 98% found just once. The record originates from a study of shared clonotypes between healthy human individuals. Study context: CD4 naive cells filled three plates per donor, CD4 memory three, CD8 naive two and CD8 memory one.

Nashville, Tennessee was home to all donors, each a Caucasian adult. Study-wide results and caveats: Estimated richness was generally greater in naive than memory subsets.

The V and J ends lost 0 bases and 0 bases respectively, with 25 bases between them. The CDR3 covers 21 residues. Per the germline V gene, CDR1 is SGDLS and CDR2 is YYNGEE. Material for sequencing was naive CD4+ T cells sorted from blood. Documented subset: CD45RA+ positively selected. V and J are TRBV9 and TRBJ2-1; possibly TRBD2 for D (6 bases). This sequence was found in a man aged 25 to 45 in good health. The CDR3 sequence is CASSVGRGTERGRSSYNEQFF. CDR3 in DNA: TGTGCCAGCAGCGTAGGCCGGGGGACGGAGAGGGGCAGAAGCTCCTACAATGAGCAGTTCTTC.